This TCR beta chain was captured by sequencing in a study of blood T cell repertoires in COVID-19. The CDR3 runs to 14 residues. Per the germline V gene, CDR1 is SGHVS and CDR2 is FQNEAQ. The V end lost 7 bases, the J end lost 7 bases, and 17 bases lay between the germline ends. As originally analysed: From reference gene primer amplification, estimates of nucleated cell counts were derived. The table came from immunoSEQ multiplex PCR; TCRdb's copy has only in-frame clones and leaves some out. That table is the source of V, J and clone size, and D and trimming were worked out from the DNA. The data contain around 620,000 clones, just under 90% of them singletons.

This chain links TRBV7-8 with TRBJ1-5; D perhaps matches TRBD1 (5 bases). The origin of this receptor is a woman between 18 and 29 years old with acute or convalescent COVID-19. Sequencing was carried out using peripheral blood. CDR3 coding DNA: TGTGCCAGCAACCAACGGGGGGGGGACCAGCCCCAGCATTTT. Protein product: CASNQRGGDQPQHF.